A selection of T cell receptor beta chains follows, all from one sample in a study of blood T cells in healthy people across ages. TCRdb called the 5' RACE reads again in MiXCR, with one record for every CDR3 protein. The sample lists roughly 1,000,000 distinct CDR3 sequences, almost 25% occurring once. This sample also appeared in a second study, on T cells of mothers and their children.

Sequencing was carried out using blood. Receptor source: a girl aged 2-10 years in good health. CDR3s include the opening cysteine and the closing phenylalanine or tryptophan. The order of the fields is V gene, D gene, J gene, clone size, CDR3 DNA, CDR3 protein. The D gene is left open where the match is weak. Part of the rows lack a size; the others show once, few, many or a class for expanded clones.

>TRBV4-1|NA|TRBJ2-7|few
TGTGCCAGCAGCCAGGGGGGGACAGGAACCTACGAGCAGTACTTC
CASSQGGTGTYEQYF
>TRBV3-1|TRBD1|TRBJ1-6|NA
TGTGCCAGCAGCCAACAAGGGACAGGGGATTCACCCCTCCACTTT
CASSQQGTGDSPLHF
>TRBV6-2/TRBV6-3|NA|TRBJ2-7|NA
TGTGCCAGCATCAACAGGGTCTCCTACGAGCAGTACTTC
CASINRVSYEQYF
>TRBV5-1|TRBD2|TRBJ2-3|NA
TGCGCCAGCAGCAAGGGACTAGCGGGATACGGCACAGATACGCAGTATTTT
CASSKGLAGYGTDTQYF
>TRBV3-1|NA|TRBJ1-2|NA
TGTGCCAGCAGCCAAGAATACGGCTACACCTTC
CASSQEYGYTF
>TRBV7-9|NA|TRBJ1-5|few
TGTGCCAGCAGCCTGAACAATCAGCCCCAGCATTTT
CASSLNNQPQHF
>TRBV25-1|NA|TRBJ2-1|once
TGTGCCAGCAGTGAATATAGCTACAATGAGCAGTTCTTC
CASSEYSYNEQFF
>TRBV2|NA|TRBJ1-4|few
TGTGCCAGCAGTAAGAGCTTGAAGACAGAGGAAAAACTGTTTTTT
CASSKSLKTEEKLFF
>TRBV7-8|NA|TRBJ1-1|NA
TGTGCCAGCAGCCGTACGCCGTGGACTGGGATGAACACTGAAGCTTTCTTT
CASSRTPWTGMNTEAFF
>TRBV7-8|TRBD1|TRBJ1-1|NA
TGTGCCAGCAGTGAGGGACAGATGAACACTGAAGCTTTCTTT
CASSEGQMNTEAFF
>TRBV7-2|NA|TRBJ2-2|many
TGTGCCAGCAGCAATCTACACGAAACTAACGGGGAGCTGTTTTTT
CASSNLHETNGELFF
>TRBV5-1|NA|TRBJ2-7|many
TGCGCCAGCAGCTTGGGAGGATACTACGAGCAGTACTTC
CASSLGGYYEQYF
>TRBV15|NA|TRBJ2-5|NA
TGTGCCACCAGCTACACAGGTCAACAAGAGACCCAGTACTTC
CATSYTGQQETQYF
>TRBV19|NA|TRBJ1-2|NA
TGTGCCAGTAAATGGGACACTTTGACCCCTGGGAACTATGGCTACACCTTC
CASKWDTLTPGNYGYTF
>TRBV5-6|TRBD2|TRBJ2-1|NA
TGTGCCAGCAGCTTAAGCCAAACGCGGGGGGATGAGCAGTTCTTC
CASSLSQTRGDEQFF
>TRBV7-2|NA|TRBJ1-4|few
TGTGCCAGCAGGAGAGGGGCGGCTAATGAAAAACTGTTTTTT
CASRRGAANEKLFF
>TRBV11-2|NA|TRBJ2-7|NA
TGTGCCAGCAGCCCGAACAGGGAAAGATACGAGCAGTACTTC
CASSPNRERYEQYF